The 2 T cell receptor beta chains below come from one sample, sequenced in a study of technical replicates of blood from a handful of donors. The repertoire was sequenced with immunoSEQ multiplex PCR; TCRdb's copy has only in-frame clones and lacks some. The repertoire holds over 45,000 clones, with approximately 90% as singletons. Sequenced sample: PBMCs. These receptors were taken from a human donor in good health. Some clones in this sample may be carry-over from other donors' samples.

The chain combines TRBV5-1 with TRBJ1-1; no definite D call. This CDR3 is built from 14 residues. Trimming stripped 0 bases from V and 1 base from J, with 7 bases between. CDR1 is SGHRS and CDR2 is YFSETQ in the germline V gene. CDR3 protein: CASSLGAANTEAFF. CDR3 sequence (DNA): TGCGCCAGCAGCTTGGGGGCAGCGAACACTGAAGCTTTCTTT.

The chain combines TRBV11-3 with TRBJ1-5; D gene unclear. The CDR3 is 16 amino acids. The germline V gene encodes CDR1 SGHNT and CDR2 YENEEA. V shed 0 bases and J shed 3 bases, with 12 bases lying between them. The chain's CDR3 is CASSLEGGRYNQPQHF. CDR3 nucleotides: TGTGCCAGCAGCTTAGAGGGAGGCCGGTACAATCAGCCCCAGCATTTT.